This TCR beta chain is drawn from a study of T cell changes during pregnancy in multiple sclerosis. Data came from immunoSEQ multiplex PCR; TCRdb stores just in-frame clones and leaves some out. The sample has tens of thousands of clones, 93% seen once. The CDR3 sequence is 17 residues long. CDR1 is SGHVS and CDR2 is FNYEAQ in the germline V gene. Trimming took 2 bases from V and 5 from J; bases not matched to a gene: 10. The rearrangement links TRBV7-6 to TRBJ2-2; 8 bases fit TRBD2. The sequencing used CD8+ T cells from peripheral blood mononuclear cells, collected in the second trimester of pregnancy. This receptor was identified in a female donor with multiple sclerosis, enrolled in a pregnancy study. CDR3 loop: CASSLPSGGISTGELFF. As DNA, the CDR3 is TGTGCCAGCAGCTTACCGTCGGGGGGGATTTCAACCGGGGAGCTGTTTTTT.